Shown below are 14 T cell receptor beta chains from a single sample sequenced in a study of T cell responses to AZD1222 COVID-19 vaccine. Some clones are missing from TCRdb's copy, which holds only in-frame ones; the method was immunoSEQ multiplex PCR. Of about 170,000 clones listed, just over 90% are singletons. The specimen was peripheral blood, collected on day 0 of AZD1222 vaccination. The source of these receptors is an adult in good health.

The rearrangement links TRBV3-1 (or the pseudogene TRBV3-2) to TRBJ1-2; TRBD1 is a possible D gene (6 bases). Germline V lookup: CDR1 LGHDT, CDR2 YNNKEL (reference sequence). V lost 6 bases and J lost 8, with 22 bases in between. The length of the CDR3 is 15 residues. This chain's CDR3 is CASSPPLGGFYGYTF. CDR3 DNA sequence: TGTGCCAGCAGTCCACCCCTAGGGGGGTTCTACGGCTACACCTTC.

This clone was counted once. The chain combines TRBV28 with TRBJ1-3, with a tentative D call TRBD1 (5 bases). Between the trimmed V and J ends, which lost 5 bases and 0 bases, there was a span of 11 bases. The CDR3 extends over 15 amino acids. The germline V gene encodes CDR1 MDHEN and CDR2 SYDVKM. CDR3 DNA sequence: TGTGCCAGCAGTGGAGGGGAATACTCTGGAAACACCATATATTTT. Translating gives CASSGGEYSGNTIYF.

The chain links TRBV20-1 to TRBJ2-7; D is unclear. Trimming removed 3 bases at V and 5 bases at J, with 14 bases between. Germline V lookup: CDR1 DFQATT, CDR2 SNEGSKA (reference sequence). The CDR3 length is 13 residues. The CDR3 region is CSASRSVPNEQYF. The CDR3 nucleotides are TGCAGTGCTAGTCGCAGCGTCCCAAACGAGCAGTACTTC.

The chain couples TRBV6-4 to TRBJ1-2, with no clear D. The CDR3 has 13 amino acids. Trimming removed 3 bases from V and 6 bases from J, with 11 bases in between. Germline CDR1 MRHNA, CDR2 SNTAGT. CDR3 loop: CASSETYGNGYTF. The CDR3 DNA is TGTGCCAGCAGTGAAACCTACGGGAATGGCTACACCTTC.

The gene calls are TRBV7-8 and TRBJ1-2, with TRBD1 matching over 7 bases. Trimming removed 3 bases from V and 5 bases from J; junction bases left unmatched: 6. There are 14 residues in the CDR3. The germline CDR1 and CDR2 sequences are SGHVS and FQNEAQ. Here the CDR3 reads CASSLYGQDYGYTF. DNA for the CDR3: TGTGCCAGCAGCTTGTACGGACAGGATTATGGCTACACCTTC.

CDR3 residues: CASRQGASYNEQFF. The CDR3 DNA sequence: TGTGCCAGTCGACAGGGGGCATCCTACAATGAGCAGTTCTTC. The genes are TRBV19 and TRBJ2-1; TRBD1 matches 10 bases. The CDR3 covers 14 residues. The germline V gene encodes CDR1 LNHDA and CDR2 SQIVND (reference sequence). V lost 8 bases to trimming and J lost 1 base; unmatched junction nucleotides: 2. The whole variable domain, remainder taken from reference TRBV19 and TRBJ2-1, is DGGITQSPKYLFRKEGQNVTLSCEQNLNHDAMYWYRQDPGQGLRLIYYSQIVNDFQKGDIAEGYSVSREKKESFPLTVTSAQKNPTAFYLCASRQGASYNEQFFGPGTRLTVL.

The V call is TRBV5-7, the J call TRBJ2-3, with D hard to call. TRBV5-7 is placed among ORFs of uncertain function. The V and J ends lost 8 bases and 1 base respectively, with 14 bases between them. The CDR3 extends over 14 amino acids. CDR3 bases: TGTGCCAGTTGGGCCTCGAGGTGCACAGATACGCAGTATTTT. Protein sequence: CASWASRCTDTQYF.

This rearrangement joins TRBV27 to TRBJ1-2; 7 positions match TRBD1. After removal of 0 bases from V and 3 bases from J, the junction contained 4 bases not matched to a gene. Germline V gene sequence: CDR1 MNHEY, CDR2 SMNVEV (reference sequence). This CDR3 spans 15 amino acids. The chain's CDR3 is CASSLSKGAYYGYTF. The CDR3 nucleotides are TGTGCCAGCAGTTTATCGAAGGGGGCATACTATGGCTACACCTTC.

The table lists this clone with a count of one. One junction end does not reproduce the germline sequence, and a read error may be involved. This chain connects TRBV6-5 to TRBJ2-7; a weak D match, TRBD2 (6 bases). Germline V CDR1 and CDR2: MNHEY, SVGAGI. This CDR3 region has 14 residues. The chain's CDR3 is CASREYWDSHEQYF. The CDR3 region has the DNA TGTGCCAGCAGAGAGTATTGGGACTCCCACGAGCAGTACTTC.

The chain carries TRBV18 and TRBJ2-1; maybe TRBD1 (6 bases). The CDR3 has 12 amino acids. CDR1 and CDR2 from the germline V gene are KGHSH and LQKENI. Trimming took off 0 bases at V and 9 bases at J, with 6 bases between the two ends. Here the CDR3 DNA reads TGTGCCAGCTCACCACCCAGGGGTGAGCAGTTCTTC. Amino acid sequence: CASSPPRGEQFF. Together with reference TRBV18 and TRBJ2-1, the CDR3 gives the full variable domain: NAGVMQNPRHLVRRRGQEARLRCSPMKGHSHVYWYRQLPEEGLKFMVYLQKENIIDESGMPKERFSAEFPKEGPSILRIQQVVRGDSAAYFCASSPPRGEQFFGPGTRLTVL.

The chain couples TRBV3-1 (or the pseudogene TRBV3-2) to TRBJ2-7, with 10 bases identical to TRBD1. Germline CDR1 LGHDT, CDR2 YNNKEL (reference sequence). V lost 3 bases to trimming and J lost 6 bases; unmatched junction nucleotides: 11. The CDR3 totals 16 residues. The CDR3 sequence: CASSHEPGQGTTEQYF. CDR3 bases: TGTGCCAGCAGCCACGAACCGGGACAGGGGACCACCGAGCAGTACTTC.

The chain uses TRBV7-6 and TRBJ2-1, with D tentatively TRBD1 (6 bases). Germline V gene data show CDR1 as SGHVS and CDR2 as FNYEAQ. V dropped 5 bases and J dropped 8 bases, with 19 bases sitting between them. The CDR3 consists of 15 residues. The CDR3 region is CASSPPGPRGHEQFF. CDR3 DNA: TGTGCCAGCAGCCCTCCGGGACCCAGGGGCCATGAGCAGTTCTTC.

This rearrangement joins TRBV30 to TRBJ1-2; 7 bases map to TRBD1. The J segment lost 6 bases and the V segment lost 3 bases, leaving 7 bases of the junction unmatched. CDR1 is GTSNPN and CDR2 is SVGIG in the germline V gene (reference sequence). The CDR3 loop spans 13 amino acids. The CDR3 DNA sequence: TGTGCCTGGAGCATGGACAGGTGGAATGGCTACACCTTC. This sequence encodes CAWSMDRWNGYTF.

The gene calls are TRBV3-1 (or the pseudogene TRBV3-2) and TRBJ1-3; perhaps TRBD1 as D (6 bases). The V and J ends lost 2 bases and 1 base respectively, with 9 bases between them. The CDR3 spans 15 residues. The germline V gene has CDR1 LGHDT and CDR2 YNNKEL (reference sequence). CDR3 loop: CASSQRTGSGNTIYF. The DNA of the CDR3 is TGTGCCAGCAGCCAACGCACAGGGTCTGGAAACACCATATATTTT.